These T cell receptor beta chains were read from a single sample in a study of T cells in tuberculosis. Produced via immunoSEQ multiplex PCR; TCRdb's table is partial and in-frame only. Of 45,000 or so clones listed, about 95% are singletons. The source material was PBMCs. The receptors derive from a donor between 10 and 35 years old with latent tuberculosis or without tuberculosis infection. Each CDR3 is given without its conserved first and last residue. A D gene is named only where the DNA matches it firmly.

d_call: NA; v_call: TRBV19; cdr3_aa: ASSIVGREEYGYT
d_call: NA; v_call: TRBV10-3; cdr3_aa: AISVGGSYSGANVLT
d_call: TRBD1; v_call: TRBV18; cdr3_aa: ASSLGTGSLVTEAF
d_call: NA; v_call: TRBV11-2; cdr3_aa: ASSLEVGSVRT
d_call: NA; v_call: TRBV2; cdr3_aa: ASSVTGASTDTQY
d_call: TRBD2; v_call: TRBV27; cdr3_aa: ASSLVTSGEQY
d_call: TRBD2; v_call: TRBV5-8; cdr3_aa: ASSLVSGRAFEQY
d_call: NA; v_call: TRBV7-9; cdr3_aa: ASSPSNTGELF
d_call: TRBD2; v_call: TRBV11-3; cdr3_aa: ASSLGSSGDNEQF
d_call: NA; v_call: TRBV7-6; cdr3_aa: ASSPPGGHNEQF
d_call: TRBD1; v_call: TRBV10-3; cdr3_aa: AIKGQGYEQY
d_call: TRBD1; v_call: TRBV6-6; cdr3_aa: ASSYGGTVTEAF
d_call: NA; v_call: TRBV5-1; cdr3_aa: ASSLEGYRTYEQY
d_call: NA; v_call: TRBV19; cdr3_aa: ASMGGYTEAF
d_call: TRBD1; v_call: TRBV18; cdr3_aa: ASSPTTGGEQY
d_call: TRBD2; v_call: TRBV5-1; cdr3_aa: ASSSGTSGRAQDTQY
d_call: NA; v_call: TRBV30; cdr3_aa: AWSEGGSNTEAF
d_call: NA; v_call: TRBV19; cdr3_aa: ASSILASEQF
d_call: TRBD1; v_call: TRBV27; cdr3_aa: ASSLSGTGEESLH
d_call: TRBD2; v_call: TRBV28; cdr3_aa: ASSTASGGSYEQY
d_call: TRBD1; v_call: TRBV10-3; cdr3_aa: AISESEDRGTEAF
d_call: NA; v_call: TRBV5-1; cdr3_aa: ASSLETALSTSYEQY
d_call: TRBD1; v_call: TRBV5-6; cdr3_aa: ASSLTGGRNTGELF
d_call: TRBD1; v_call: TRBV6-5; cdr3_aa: ASSYSTGSRADTQY
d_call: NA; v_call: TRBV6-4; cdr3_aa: ASSDSGGNTIY
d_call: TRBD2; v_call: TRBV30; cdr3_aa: AWSISGTSLDEQY
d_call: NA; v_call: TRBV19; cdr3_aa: ASSTTSYNEQF
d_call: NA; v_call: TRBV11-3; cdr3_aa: ASSHRNQPQH
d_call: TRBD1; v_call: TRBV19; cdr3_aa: ASSIWTGGEKLF
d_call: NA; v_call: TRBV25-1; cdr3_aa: ASSEFIGVEKLF
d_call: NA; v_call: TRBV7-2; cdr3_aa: ASSIDSRGYT
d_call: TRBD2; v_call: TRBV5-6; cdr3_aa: ASSLIGGGADTQY
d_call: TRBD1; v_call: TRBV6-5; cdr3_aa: ASISNRGLRGELF
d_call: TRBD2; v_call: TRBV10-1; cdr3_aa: ASSLGGSYEQY
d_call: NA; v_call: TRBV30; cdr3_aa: AWTKNFLSTNSGNTIY
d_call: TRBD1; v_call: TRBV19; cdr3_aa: ASSDPGQGNYEQY
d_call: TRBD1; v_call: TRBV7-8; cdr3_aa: ASSQHPGTGLAQPQH
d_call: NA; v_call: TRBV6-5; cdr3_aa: ASTPPGTDTQY
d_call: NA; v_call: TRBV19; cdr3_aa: ASSNRVVIEAF
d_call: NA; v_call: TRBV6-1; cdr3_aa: ASCLRGYSNQPQH